The sequence of this TCR beta chain was determined in a study of blood T cells in healthy people across ages. Whole-study findings and limits: Naive T cell percentage strongly correlated with TCR beta diversity.

Germline trimming cut 5 bases from V and 9 bases from J; bases unmatched to any gene: 3. Per germline, CDR1 GTSNPN and CDR2 SVGIG (reference sequence). This CDR3 region has 12 residues. In regard to this clonotype: Antigen specificity is unknown.

It was with a sample-barcoded 5' primer and a J-beta primer mix that a second PCR of roughly 7 to 11 cycles was run. Each cDNA molecule was tagged by a template-switch adaptor with 12 random nucleotides. TCRdb processed the 5' RACE reads anew with MiXCR; each CDR3 protein has one entry. Among some 1.4 million distinct CDR3 sequences listed, 40% to 50% were seen once. This receptor was taken from a woman between 18 and 29 years old in good health. The specimen sequenced was blood. The genes are TRBV30 and TRBJ2-1; 11 bases are a match to TRBD2. This chain's CDR3 is CAWLAGGGEQFF. DNA for the CDR3: TGTGCCTGGCTAGCGGGAGGTGGTGAGCAGTTCTTC. The full variable domain, completed using reference TRBV30 and TRBJ2-1, is SQTIHQWPATLVQPVGSPLSLECTVEGTSNPNLYWYRQAAGRGLQLLFYSVGIGQISSEVPQNLSASRPQDRQFILSSKKLLLSDSGFYLCAWLAGGGEQFFGPGTRLTVL.